The 20 T cell receptor beta chains given below trace back to one sample, sequenced in a study of blood T cell repertoires in COVID-19. Profiled with immunoSEQ multiplex PCR; TCRdb holds only in-frame clones, not every one. The table records some 170,000 clones, about 80% of them present only once. Sequenced: peripheral blood. Receptors were obtained from a woman aged 70-85 years with acute or convalescent COVID-19.

J is TRBJ1-3 and V is TRBV5-1; 8 bases are a match to TRBD1. This CDR3 is 17 amino acids long. Germline CDR1 is SGHRS and CDR2 is YFSETQ. After removal of 3 bases from V and 0 bases from J, the junction contained 8 bases not matched to a gene. CDR3 sequence (DNA): TGCGCCAGCAGCTCACAACAGGGGGGCCTCTCTGGAAACACCATATATTTT. It is translated as CASSSQQGGLSGNTIYF. Full variable domain (remainder filled in from reference TRBV5-1 and TRBJ1-3): KAGVTQTPRYLIKTRGQQVTLSCSPISGHRSVSWYQQTPGQGLQFLFEYFSETQRNKGNFPGRFSGRQFSNSRSEMNVSTLELGDSALYLCASSSQQGGLSGNTIYFGEGSWLTVV.

The V gene is TRBV27, the J gene TRBJ2-7; TRBD2 matches at 7 bases. CDR1 is MNHEY and CDR2 is SMNVEV in the germline V gene (reference sequence). V lost 6 bases, J lost 3 bases, and 20 bases stayed unmatched. The CDR3 covers 18 residues. CDR3 in DNA: TGTGCCAGCAGCCCCGAAGGCGGGGGACCTCGGAGGTTCTACGAGCAGTACTTC. Its protein product is CASSPEGGGPRRFYEQYF.

CDR3 sequence reads: CASSVVASGTAQYF. The CDR3 DNA sequence: TGTGCCAGCAGCGTAGTGGCTAGCGGGACGGCGCAGTATTTT. The chain has TRBV9 and TRBJ2-3, with 9 bases lining up with TRBD2. Germline CDR1 reads SGDLS; CDR2 reads YYNGEE. There are 14 residues in the CDR3. Trimming cost V 0 bases and J 10 bases; bases outside gene matches: 6.

This rearrangement joins TRBV19 to TRBJ1-5, with TRBD1 identical over 9 bases. CDR1 is LNHDA and CDR2 is SQIVND in the germline V gene (reference sequence). J was trimmed by 0 bases and V by 7 bases; bases with no gene match: 4. This CDR3 has 15 residues. CDR3 sequence: CASTDRGYSNQPQHF. CDR3 nucleotides: TGTGCCAGTACGGACAGGGGATATAGCAATCAGCCCCAGCATTTT.

This chain joins TRBV24-1 and TRBJ1-2, with a weak D call TRBD1 (6 bases). V was pared by 6 bases and J by 4 bases, with 17 bases between. Germline CDR1 is KGHDR and CDR2 is SFDVKD. The CDR3 consists of 15 residues. The CDR3 sequence: CATSSQRGGTYGYTF. The CDR3 DNA reads as TGTGCCACCAGTTCTCAAAGGGGGGGCACCTATGGCTACACCTTC.

This clone has a single count. The chain carries TRBV6-5 and TRBJ1-1, with TRBD1 as a possible D gene (5 bases). CDR3 length: 14 residues. Germline V gene data show CDR1 as MNHEY and CDR2 as SVGAGI. Trimming left V 7 bases short and J 4 bases short, with 16 bases between. This CDR3 is CASKEAPGGTEAFF. The CDR3, as DNA: TGTGCCAGCAAAGAGGCGCCGGGGGGCACTGAAGCTTTCTTT.

The chain recombines TRBV30 with TRBJ1-1; D call uncertain. With 2 bases removed from V and 3 bases from J, the gap between germline ends came to 13 bases. Germline V gene sequence: CDR1 GTSNPN, CDR2 SVGIG (reference sequence). CDR3 length: 14 amino acids. In DNA form, the CDR3 reads TGTGCCTGGAGTCGTATGGGAGGCGACACTGAAGCTTTCTTT. Translation gives CAWSRMGGDTEAFF.

The sample holds one count of this clone. The gene calls are TRBV30 and TRBJ2-7; D might be TRBD1 (7 bases). The CDR3 is 13 residues long. The V and J ends lost 3 bases and 7 bases respectively, with 16 bases between them. In germline, CDR1 is GTSNPN, CDR2 SVGIG (reference sequence). Here the CDR3 reads CAWRGGGYREQYF. The CDR3 coding sequence is TGTGCCTGGAGAGGAGGGGGCTATAGGGAGCAGTACTTC.

The chain couples TRBV10-2 to TRBJ2-1, with 10 bases identical to TRBD1. CDR3 size: 15 residues. The V gene end was trimmed by 3 bases and the J gene end by 6 bases; junction bases not matched to a gene: 5. Germline CDR1 reads WSHSY; CDR2 reads SAAADI. This CDR3 reads CASSDRQGAPNEQFF. Here the CDR3 DNA reads TGCGCCAGCAGTGATCGACAGGGGGCACCCAATGAGCAGTTCTTC.

The gene calls are TRBV7-6 and TRBJ1-6, with D possibly TRBD1 on 5 matching bases. Germline CDR1 reads SGHVS; CDR2 reads FNYEAQ. This CDR3 contains 14 residues. The ends were cut back, 7 bases at V and 10 bases at J, with 17 bases in the middle. The CDR3 loop is CASTQGREDSPLHF. The CDR3 nucleotides read TGTGCCAGCACCCAGGGAAGGGAAGACTCACCCCTCCACTTT.

This clone was observed a handful of times. The chain carries TRBV19 and TRBJ1-6; 10 nucleotides match TRBD1. The germline V gene encodes CDR1 LNHDA and CDR2 SQIVND (reference sequence). Trimming cost V 0 bases and J 3 bases; bases outside gene matches: 2. CDR3 length: 17 amino acids. The CDR3 is CASSIDRTGGYNSPLHF. The CDR3 coding sequence is TGTGCCAGTAGTATAGACCGGACAGGGGGCTATAATTCACCCCTCCACTTT.

The genes are TRBV11-2 and TRBJ2-5; no definite D call. The germline V and J ends were trimmed by 1 base and 5 bases, with 5 bases remaining between them. This CDR3 has 12 residues. Per germline, CDR1 SGHAT and CDR2 FQNNGV. CDR3 sequence: CASSLGAETQYF. CDR3 nucleotide sequence: TGTGCCAGCAGCTTAGGGGCGGAGACCCAGTACTTC.

DNA for the CDR3: TGTGCCACCAGTCCTCAGGGGGCTGCGAACACCGGGGAGCTGTTTTTT. This translates into CATSPQGAANTGELFF. The chain links TRBV24-1 to TRBJ2-2, with 8 bases identical to TRBD1. The CDR3 has 16 amino acids. V was pared by 6 bases and J by 0 bases, with 5 bases of the junction left unmatched. Germline CDR1 KGHDR, CDR2 SFDVKD.

To note about this clone: In the same sample, other DNA sequences code for this CDR3. The CDR3 coding sequence is TGTGCCTGGGGCTCAGATAGCAATCAGCCCCAGCATTTT. This encodes CAWGSDSNQPQHF. The V call is TRBV30, the J call TRBJ1-5; D is unclear. The germline V gene encodes CDR1 GTSNPN and CDR2 SVGIG (reference sequence). This CDR3 region has 13 residues. The V and J ends lost 5 bases and 0 bases respectively, with 8 bases between them.

The V call is TRBV19, the J call TRBJ2-7; perhaps TRBD1 as D (6 bases). V was pared by 3 bases and J by 2 bases, with 14 bases between. This CDR3 comprises 15 residues. Germline CDR1 LNHDA, CDR2 SQIVND (reference sequence). The CDR3 DNA is TGTGCCAGTAGTATTCAAGCCAGGGGCCCCTACGAGCAGTACTTC. Translating it yields CASSIQARGPYEQYF.

This chain links TRBV7-2 with TRBJ2-7; 10 nucleotides match TRBD2. CDR1 is SGHTA, CDR2 FQGNSA, per germline. This CDR3 spans 14 amino acids. The ends lost 6 bases at V and 2 bases at J; junction bases unmatched: 4. The CDR3, as DNA: TGTGCCAGCAGACCTAGCGGGGGACCCTACGAGCAGTACTTC. The encoded protein is CASRPSGGPYEQYF.

The chain couples TRBV19 to TRBJ1-2; tentative D call: TRBD1 (5 bases). The CDR3 contains 14 residues. The V end was cut by 6 bases, the J end by 4 bases, with 15 bases between. The germline V gene has CDR1 LNHDA and CDR2 SQIVND (reference sequence). The CDR3: CASSPQGSLYGYTF. CDR3 coding DNA: TGTGCCAGTAGCCCCCAGGGCAGTCTCTATGGCTACACCTTC.

The V and J genes are TRBV7-6 and TRBJ2-5, with 9 bases fitting TRBD2. The germline V gene encodes CDR1 SGHVS and CDR2 FNYEAQ. The trim removed 4 bases at V and 3 bases at J, leaving 6 bases unmatched. The CDR3 length is 15 residues. This CDR3 is CASSSAGGFEETQYF. CDR3 nucleotides: TGTGCCAGCAGCTCCGCGGGAGGGTTCGAAGAGACCCAGTACTTC.

The V call is TRBV19, the J call TRBJ2-7; the D gene is possibly TRBD1 (6 bases). Trimming stripped 5 bases from V and 3 bases from J, with 20 bases between. Germline V gives CDR1 LNHDA, CDR2 SQIVND (reference sequence). CDR3 length: 16 residues. CDR3 sequence: CASSASRTVNLYEQYF. CDR3 coding DNA: TGTGCCAGTAGTGCTTCAAGGACAGTAAACCTCTACGAGCAGTACTTC.

V usage is TRBV29-1 and J usage is TRBJ2-1; 7 positions match TRBD2. CDR3 size: 15 residues. Germline CDR1 SQVTM, CDR2 ANQGSEA. Trimming at V came to 4 bases and at J to 4 bases, leaving 10 bases not matched to a gene. This CDR3 reads CSVVGLAESYNEQFF. CDR3 coding DNA: TGCAGCGTTGTAGGGCTAGCGGAGTCGTACAATGAGCAGTTCTTC.